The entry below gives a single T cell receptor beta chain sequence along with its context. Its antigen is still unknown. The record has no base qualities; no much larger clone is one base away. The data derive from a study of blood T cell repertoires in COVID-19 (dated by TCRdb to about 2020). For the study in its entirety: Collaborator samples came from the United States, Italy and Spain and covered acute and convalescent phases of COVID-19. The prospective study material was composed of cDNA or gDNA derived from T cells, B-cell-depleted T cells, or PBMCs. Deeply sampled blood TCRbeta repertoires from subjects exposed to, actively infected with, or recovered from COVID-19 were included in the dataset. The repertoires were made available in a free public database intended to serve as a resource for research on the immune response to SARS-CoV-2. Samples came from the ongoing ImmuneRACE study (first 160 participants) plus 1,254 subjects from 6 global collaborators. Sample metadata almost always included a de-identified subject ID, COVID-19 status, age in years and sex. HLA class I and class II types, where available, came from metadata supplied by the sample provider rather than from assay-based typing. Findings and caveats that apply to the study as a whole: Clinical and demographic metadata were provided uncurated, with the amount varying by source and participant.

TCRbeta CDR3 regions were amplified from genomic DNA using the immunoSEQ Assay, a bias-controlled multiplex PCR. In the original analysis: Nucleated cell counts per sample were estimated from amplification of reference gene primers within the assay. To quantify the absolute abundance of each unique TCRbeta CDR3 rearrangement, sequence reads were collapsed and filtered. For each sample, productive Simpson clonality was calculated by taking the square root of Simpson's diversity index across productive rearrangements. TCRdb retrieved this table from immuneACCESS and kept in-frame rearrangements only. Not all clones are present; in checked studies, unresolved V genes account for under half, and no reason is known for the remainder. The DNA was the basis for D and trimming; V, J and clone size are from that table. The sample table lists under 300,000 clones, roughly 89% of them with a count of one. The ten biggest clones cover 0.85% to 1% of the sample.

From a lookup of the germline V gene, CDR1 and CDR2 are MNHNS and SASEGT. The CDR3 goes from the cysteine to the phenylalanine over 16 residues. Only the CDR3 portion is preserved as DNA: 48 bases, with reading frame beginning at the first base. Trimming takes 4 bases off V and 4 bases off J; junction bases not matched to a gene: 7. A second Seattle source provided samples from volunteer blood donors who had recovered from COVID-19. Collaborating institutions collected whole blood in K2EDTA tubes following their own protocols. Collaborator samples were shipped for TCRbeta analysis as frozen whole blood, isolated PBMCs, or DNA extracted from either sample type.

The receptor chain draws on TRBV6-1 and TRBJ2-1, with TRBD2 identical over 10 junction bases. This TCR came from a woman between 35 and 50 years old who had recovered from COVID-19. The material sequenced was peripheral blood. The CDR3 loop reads CASSAPTSGVYNEQFF. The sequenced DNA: TGTGCCAGCAGTGCGCCTACTAGCGGGGTATACAATGAGCAGTTCTTC.